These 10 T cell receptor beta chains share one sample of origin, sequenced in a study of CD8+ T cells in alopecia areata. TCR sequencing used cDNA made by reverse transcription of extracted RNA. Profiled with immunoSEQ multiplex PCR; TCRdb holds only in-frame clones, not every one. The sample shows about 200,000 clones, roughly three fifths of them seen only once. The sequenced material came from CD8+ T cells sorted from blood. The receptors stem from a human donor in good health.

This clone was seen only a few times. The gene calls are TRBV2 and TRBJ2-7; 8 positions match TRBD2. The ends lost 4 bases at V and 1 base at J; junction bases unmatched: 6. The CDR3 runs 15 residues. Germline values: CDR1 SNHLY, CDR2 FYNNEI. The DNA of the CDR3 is TGTGCCAGCAGTGTGAGCGGGGGCCTTTCCTACGAGCAGTACTTC. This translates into CASSVSGGLSYEQYF.

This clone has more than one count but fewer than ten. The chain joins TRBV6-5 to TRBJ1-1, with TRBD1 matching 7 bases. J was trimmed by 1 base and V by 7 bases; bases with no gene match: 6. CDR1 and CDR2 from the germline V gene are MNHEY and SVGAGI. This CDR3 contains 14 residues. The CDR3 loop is CASTPTGENTEAFF. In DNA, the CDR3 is TGTGCCAGCACCCCAACAGGGGAGAACACTGAAGCTTTCTTT.

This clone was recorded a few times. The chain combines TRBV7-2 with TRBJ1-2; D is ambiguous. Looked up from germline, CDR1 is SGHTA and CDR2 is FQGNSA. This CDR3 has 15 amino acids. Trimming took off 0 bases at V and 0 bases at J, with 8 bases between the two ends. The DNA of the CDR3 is TGTGCCAGCAGCTTAGCCTCAGGATCTAACTATGGCTACACCTTC. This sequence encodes CASSLASGSNYGYTF.

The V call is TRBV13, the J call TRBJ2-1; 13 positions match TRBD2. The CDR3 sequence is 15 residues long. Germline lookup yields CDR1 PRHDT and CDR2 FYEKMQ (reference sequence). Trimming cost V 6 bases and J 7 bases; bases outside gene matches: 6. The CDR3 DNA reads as TGTGCCAGCAGTTCGACTAGCGGGGGGTGGAATGAGCAGTTCTTC. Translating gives CASSSTSGGWNEQFF.

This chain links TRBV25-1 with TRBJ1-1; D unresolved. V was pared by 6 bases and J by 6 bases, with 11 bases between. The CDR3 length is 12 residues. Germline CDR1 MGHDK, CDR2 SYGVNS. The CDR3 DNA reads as TGTGCCAGCAGCCTTTCTCCCTCTGAAGCTTTCTTT. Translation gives CASSLSPSEAFF.

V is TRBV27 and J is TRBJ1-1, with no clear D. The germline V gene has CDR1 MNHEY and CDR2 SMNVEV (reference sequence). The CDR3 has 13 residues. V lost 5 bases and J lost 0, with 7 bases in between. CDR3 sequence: CASSPRMNTEAFF. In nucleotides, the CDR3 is TGTGCCAGCAGTCCGAGAATGAACACTGAAGCTTTCTTT.

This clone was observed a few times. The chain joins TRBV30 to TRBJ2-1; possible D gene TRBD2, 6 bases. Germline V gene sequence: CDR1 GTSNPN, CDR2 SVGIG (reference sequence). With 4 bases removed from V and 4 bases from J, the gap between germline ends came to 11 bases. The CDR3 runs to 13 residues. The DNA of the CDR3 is TGTGCCTGGAAGCCGGGGGAGTACAATGAGCAGTTCTTC. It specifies CAWKPGEYNEQFF.

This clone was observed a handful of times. The CDR3 region is CASSLTPGDYEQYF. The CDR3 DNA sequence: TGCGCCAGCAGCTTGACCCCCGGGGACTACGAGCAGTACTTC. V usage is TRBV5-1 and J usage is TRBJ2-7, with a tentative D call TRBD2 (5 bases). CDR1 is SGHRS, CDR2 YFSETQ, per germline. The CDR3 is 14 residues long. The V end lost 1 base, the J end lost 3 bases, and 11 bases lay between the germline ends.

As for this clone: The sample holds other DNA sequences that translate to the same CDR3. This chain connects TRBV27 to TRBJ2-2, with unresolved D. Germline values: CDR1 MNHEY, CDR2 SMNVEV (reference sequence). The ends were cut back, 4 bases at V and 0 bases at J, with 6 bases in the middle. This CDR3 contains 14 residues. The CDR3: CASSSSSNTGELFF. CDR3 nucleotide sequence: TGTGCCAGCAGTTCCAGCTCGAACACCGGGGAGCTGTTTTTT.

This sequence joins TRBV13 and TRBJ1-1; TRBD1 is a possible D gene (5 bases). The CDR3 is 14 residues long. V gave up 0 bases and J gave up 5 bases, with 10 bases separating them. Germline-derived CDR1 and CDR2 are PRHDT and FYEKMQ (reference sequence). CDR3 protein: CASSLGGPRTEAFF. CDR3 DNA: TGTGCCAGCAGCTTAGGGGGACCGCGTACTGAAGCTTTCTTT.